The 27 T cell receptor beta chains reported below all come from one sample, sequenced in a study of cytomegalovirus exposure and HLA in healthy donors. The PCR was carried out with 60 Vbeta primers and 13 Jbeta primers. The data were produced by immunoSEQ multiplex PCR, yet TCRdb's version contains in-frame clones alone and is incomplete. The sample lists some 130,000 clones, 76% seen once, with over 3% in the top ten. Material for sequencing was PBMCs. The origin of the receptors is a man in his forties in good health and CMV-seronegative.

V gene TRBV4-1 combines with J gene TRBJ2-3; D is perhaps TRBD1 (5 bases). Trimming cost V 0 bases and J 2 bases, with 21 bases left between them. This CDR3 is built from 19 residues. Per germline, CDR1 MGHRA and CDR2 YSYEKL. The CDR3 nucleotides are TGCGCCAGCAGCCAAGATATAAATGACTCTGGGGCCCACACAGATACGCAGTATTTT. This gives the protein CASSQDINDSGAHTDTQYF.

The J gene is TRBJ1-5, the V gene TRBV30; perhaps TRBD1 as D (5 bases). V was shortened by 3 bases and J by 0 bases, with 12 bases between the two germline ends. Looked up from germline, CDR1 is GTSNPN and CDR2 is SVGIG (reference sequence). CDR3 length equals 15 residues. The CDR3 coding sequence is TGTGCCTGGAGGGCTACAGGTTATAGCAATCAGCCCCAGCATTTT. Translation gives CAWRATGYSNQPQHF.

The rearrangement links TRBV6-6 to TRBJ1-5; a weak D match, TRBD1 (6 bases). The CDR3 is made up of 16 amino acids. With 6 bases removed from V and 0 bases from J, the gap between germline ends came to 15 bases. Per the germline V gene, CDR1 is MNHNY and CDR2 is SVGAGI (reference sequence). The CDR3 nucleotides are TGTGCCAGCAGCCCTAGGACAGACTATAGCAATCAGCCCCAGCATTTT. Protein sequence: CASSPRTDYSNQPQHF.

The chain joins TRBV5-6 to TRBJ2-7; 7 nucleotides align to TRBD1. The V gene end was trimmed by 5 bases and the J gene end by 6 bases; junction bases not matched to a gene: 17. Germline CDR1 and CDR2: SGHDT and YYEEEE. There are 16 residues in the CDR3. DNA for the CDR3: TGTGCCAGCAGGCACACAGGGGCCTTCCGTTATCTCGAGCAGTACTTC. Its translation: CASRHTGAFRYLEQYF. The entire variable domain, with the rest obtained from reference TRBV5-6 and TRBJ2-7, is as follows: DAGVTQSPTHLIKTRGQQVTLRCSPKSGHDTVSWYQQALGQGPQFIFQYYEEEERQRGNFPDRFSGHQFPNYSSELNVNALLLGDSALYLCASRHTGAFRYLEQYFGPGTRLTVT.

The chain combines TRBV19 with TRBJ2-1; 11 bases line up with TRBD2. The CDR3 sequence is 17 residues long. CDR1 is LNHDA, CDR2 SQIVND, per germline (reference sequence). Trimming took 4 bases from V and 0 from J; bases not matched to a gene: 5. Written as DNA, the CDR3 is TGTGCCAGTAGTAGCACTAGCGGGAGTCTCTCCTACAATGAGCAGTTCTTC. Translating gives CASSSTSGSLSYNEQFF.

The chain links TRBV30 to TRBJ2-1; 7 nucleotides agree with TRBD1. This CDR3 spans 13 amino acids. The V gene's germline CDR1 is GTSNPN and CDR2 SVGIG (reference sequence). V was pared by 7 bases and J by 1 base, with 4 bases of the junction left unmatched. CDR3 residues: CASGQVSYNEQFF. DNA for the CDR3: TGTGCCTCCGGACAGGTTTCCTACAATGAGCAGTTCTTC.

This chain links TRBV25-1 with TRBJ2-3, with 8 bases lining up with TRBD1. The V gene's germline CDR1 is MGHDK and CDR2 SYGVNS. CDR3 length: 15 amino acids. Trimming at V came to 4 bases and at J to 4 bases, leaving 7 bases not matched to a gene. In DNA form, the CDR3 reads TGTGCCAGCAGTGCCGGGACAGGAATCGCAGATACGCAGTATTTT. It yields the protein CASSAGTGIADTQYF.

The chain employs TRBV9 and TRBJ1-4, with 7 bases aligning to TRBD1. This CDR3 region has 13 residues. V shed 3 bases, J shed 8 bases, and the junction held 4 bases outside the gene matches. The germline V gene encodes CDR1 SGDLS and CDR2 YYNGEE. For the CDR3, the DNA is TGTGCCAGCAGCGAGGGGGCACGAGAAAAACTGTTTTTT. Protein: CASSEGAREKLFF.

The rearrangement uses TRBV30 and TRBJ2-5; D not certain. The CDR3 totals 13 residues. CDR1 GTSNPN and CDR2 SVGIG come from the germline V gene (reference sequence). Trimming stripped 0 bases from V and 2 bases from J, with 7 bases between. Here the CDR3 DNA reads TGTGCCTGGAGTGTCCAGACTCAAGAGACCCAGTACTTC. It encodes CAWSVQTQETQYF.

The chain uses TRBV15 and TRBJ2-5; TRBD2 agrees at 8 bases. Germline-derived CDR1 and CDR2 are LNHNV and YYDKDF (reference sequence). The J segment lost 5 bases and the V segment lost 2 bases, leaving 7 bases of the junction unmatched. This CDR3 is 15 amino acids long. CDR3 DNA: TGTGCCACCAGCAGAATCTCGGGGGGGGAGGAGACCCAGTACTTC. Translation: CATSRISGGEETQYF.

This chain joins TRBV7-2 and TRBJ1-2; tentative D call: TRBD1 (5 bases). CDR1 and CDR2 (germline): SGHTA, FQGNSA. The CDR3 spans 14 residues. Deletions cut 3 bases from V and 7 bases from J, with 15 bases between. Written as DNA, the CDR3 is TGTGCCAGCAGCTTCCCGGCGGGGCGGCGTGGCTACACCTTC. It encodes CASSFPAGRRGYTF.

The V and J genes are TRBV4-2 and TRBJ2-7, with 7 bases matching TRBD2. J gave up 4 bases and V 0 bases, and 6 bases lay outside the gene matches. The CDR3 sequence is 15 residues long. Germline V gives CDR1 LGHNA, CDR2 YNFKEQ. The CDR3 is CASSQDAGATYEQYF. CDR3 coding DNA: TGTGCCAGCAGCCAAGACGCGGGAGCCACGTACGAGCAGTACTTC.

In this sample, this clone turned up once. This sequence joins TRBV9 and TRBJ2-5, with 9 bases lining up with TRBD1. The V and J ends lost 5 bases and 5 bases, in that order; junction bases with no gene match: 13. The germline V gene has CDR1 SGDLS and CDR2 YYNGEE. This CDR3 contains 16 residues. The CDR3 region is CASSPGGTGLFETQYF. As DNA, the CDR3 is TGTGCCAGCAGTCCCGGGGGGACAGGGCTCTTTGAGACCCAGTACTTC. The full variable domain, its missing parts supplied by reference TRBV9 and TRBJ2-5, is DSGVTQTPKHLITATGQRVTLRCSPRSGDLSVYWYQQSLDQGLQFLIQYYNGEERAKGNILERFSAQQFPDLHSELNLSSLELGDSALYFCASSPGGTGLFETQYFGPGTRLLVL.

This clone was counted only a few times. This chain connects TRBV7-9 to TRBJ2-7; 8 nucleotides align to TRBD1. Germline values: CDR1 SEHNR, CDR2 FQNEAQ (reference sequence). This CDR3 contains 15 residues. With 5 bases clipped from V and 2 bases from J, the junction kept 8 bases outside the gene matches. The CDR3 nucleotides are TGTGCCAGCAGCCGCTCCGGGACAGGTACCTACGAGCAGTACTTC. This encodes CASSRSGTGTYEQYF.

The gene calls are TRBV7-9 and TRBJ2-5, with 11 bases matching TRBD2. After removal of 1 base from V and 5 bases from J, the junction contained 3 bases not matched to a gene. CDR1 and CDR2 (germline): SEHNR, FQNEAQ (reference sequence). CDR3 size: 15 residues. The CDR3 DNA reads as TGTGCCAGCAGCTTAGGACTAGCGGGAATCGAGACCCAGTACTTC. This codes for CASSLGLAGIETQYF. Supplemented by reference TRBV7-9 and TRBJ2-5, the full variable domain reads DTGVSQNPRHKITKRGQNVTFRCDPISEHNRLYWYRQTLGQGPEFLTYFQNEAQLEKSRLLSDRFSAERPKGSFSTLEIQRTEQGDSAMYLCASSLGLAGIETQYFGPGTRLLVL.

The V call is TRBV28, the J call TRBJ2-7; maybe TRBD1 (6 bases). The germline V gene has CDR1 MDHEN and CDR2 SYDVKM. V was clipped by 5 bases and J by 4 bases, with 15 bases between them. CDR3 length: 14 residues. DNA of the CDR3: TGTGCCAGCAGTCCGACCCGGACAGTTTACGAGCAGTACTTC. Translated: CASSPTRTVYEQYF.

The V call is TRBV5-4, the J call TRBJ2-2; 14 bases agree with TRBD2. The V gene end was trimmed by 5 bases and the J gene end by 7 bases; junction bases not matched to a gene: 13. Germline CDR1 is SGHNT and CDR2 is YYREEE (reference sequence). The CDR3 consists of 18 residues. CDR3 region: CASRKMGTSGRVGGELFF. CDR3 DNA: TGTGCCAGCAGGAAAATGGGGACTAGCGGGAGAGTGGGCGGGGAGCTGTTTTTT.

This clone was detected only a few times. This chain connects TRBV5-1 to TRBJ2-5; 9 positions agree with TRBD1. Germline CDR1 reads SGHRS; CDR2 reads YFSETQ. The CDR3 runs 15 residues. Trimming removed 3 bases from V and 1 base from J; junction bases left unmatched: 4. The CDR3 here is CASSSTTGGQETQYF. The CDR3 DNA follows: TGCGCCAGCAGCTCCACGACAGGGGGCCAAGAGACCCAGTACTTC.

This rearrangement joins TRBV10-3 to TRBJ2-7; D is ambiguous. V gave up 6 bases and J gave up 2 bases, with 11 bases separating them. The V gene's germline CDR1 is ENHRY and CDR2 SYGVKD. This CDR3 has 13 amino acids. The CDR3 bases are TGTGCCATCAGGCCTGGGCCTCCCTACGAGCAGTACTTC. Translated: CAIRPGPPYEQYF.

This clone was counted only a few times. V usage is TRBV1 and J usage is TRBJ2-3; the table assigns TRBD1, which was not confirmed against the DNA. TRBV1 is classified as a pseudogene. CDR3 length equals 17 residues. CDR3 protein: CTSSQEQGQNRTDTQYF. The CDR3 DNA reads TGCACCAGCAGCCAGGAACAGGGCCAAAACCGCACAGATACGCAGTATTTT.

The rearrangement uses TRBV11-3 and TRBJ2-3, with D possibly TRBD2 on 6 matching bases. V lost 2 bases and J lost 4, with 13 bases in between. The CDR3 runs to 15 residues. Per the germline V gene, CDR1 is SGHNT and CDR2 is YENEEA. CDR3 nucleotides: TGTGCCAGCAGCTTACCGAGCGGGTCTTCAGATACGCAGTATTTT. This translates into CASSLPSGSSDTQYF. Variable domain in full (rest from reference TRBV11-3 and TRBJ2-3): EAGVVQSPRYKIIEKKQPVAFWCNPISGHNTLYWYLQNLGQGPELLIRYENEEAVDDSQLPKDRFSAERLKGVDSTLKIQPAELGDSAVYLCASSLPSGSSDTQYFGPGTRLTVL.

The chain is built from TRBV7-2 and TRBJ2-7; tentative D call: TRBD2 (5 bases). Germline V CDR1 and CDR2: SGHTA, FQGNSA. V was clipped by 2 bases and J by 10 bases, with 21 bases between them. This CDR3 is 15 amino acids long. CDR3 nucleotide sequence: TGTGCCAGCAGCTTAACTCTCCGAGCGGAAGGTGGCCAGTACTTC. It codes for CASSLTLRAEGGQYF.

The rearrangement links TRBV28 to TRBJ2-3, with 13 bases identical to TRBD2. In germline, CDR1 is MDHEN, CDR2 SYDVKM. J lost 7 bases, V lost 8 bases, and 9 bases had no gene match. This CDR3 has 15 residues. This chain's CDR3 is CASLKTSGRLHTQYF. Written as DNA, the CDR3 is TGTGCCAGCCTTAAGACTAGCGGGAGGCTCCATACGCAGTATTTT.

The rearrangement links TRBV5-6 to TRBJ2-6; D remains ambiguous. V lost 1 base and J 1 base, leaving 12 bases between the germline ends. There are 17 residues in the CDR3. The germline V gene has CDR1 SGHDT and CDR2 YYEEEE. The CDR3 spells CASSLKAGTSGANVLTF. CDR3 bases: TGTGCCAGCAGCTTGAAGGCAGGAACATCTGGGGCCAACGTCCTGACTTTC. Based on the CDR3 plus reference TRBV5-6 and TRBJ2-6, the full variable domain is DAGVTQSPTHLIKTRGQQVTLRCSPKSGHDTVSWYQQALGQGPQFIFQYYEEEERQRGNFPDRFSGHQFPNYSSELNVNALLLGDSALYLCASSLKAGTSGANVLTFGAGSRLTVL.

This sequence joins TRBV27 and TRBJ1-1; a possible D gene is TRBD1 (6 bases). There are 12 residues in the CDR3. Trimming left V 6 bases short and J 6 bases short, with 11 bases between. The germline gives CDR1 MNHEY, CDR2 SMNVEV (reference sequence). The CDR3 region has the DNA TGTGCCAGCAGCACAGGGTTTTCTGAAGCTTTCTTT. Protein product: CASSTGFSEAFF.

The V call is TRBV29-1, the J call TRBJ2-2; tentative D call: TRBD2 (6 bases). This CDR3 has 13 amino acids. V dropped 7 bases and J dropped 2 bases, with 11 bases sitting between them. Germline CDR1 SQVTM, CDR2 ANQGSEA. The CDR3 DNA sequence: TGCAGCGCCCGGGAGACCAACACCGGGGAGCTGTTTTTT. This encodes CSARETNTGELFF.

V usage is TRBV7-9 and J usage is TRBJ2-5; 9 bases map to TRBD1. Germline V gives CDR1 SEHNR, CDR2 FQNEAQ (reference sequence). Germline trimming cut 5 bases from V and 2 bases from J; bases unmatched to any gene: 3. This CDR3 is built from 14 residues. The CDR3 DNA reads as TGTGCCAGCAGCAGGGGGACAGGGCAAGAGACCCAGTACTTC. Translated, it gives CASSRGTGQETQYF.